The T cell receptor beta chain described here comes from a study of T cell responses to AZD1222 COVID-19 vaccine. The overall study: Recipients boosted at about 4 weeks or about 12 weeks are pooled. Findings of the study overall: No day 14 peak samples; only post-peak repertoires were characterized. The reported proportion of spike-specific TCRs targeting unmutated variant regions was nearly half.

Some clones are missing from TCRdb's copy, which holds only in-frame ones; the method was immunoSEQ multiplex PCR. The sample includes roughly 120,000 clones, approximately 86% of them seen just once. Turning to this clone: What it binds is unknown.

Germline loops: CDR1 SNHLY, CDR2 FYNNEI. V lost 4 bases, J lost 7 bases, and 6 bases stayed unmatched. CDR3 length: 14 residues. The sequence came from an adult in good health. This rearrangement joins TRBV2 to TRBJ1-5; 8 nucleotides align to TRBD1. Sequencing used peripheral blood, obtained on day 0 of AZD1222 vaccination. CDR3 in amino acids: CASSAQGARQPQHF. The DNA for the CDR3 is TGTGCCAGCAGTGCGCAGGGGGCGCGGCAGCCCCAGCATTTT. Using reference TRBV2 and TRBJ1-5 for the parts outside the CDR3, the full variable domain is EPEVTQTPSHQVTQMGQEVILRCVPISNHLYFYWYRQILGQKVEFLVSFYNNEISEKSEIFDDQFSVERPDGSNFTLKIRSTKLEDSAMYFCASSAQGARQPQHFGDGTRLSIL.